This entry is about one T cell receptor beta chain. Assay used: immunoSEQ multiplex PCR; TCRdb lists only in-frame clones, some missing. This table has approximately 110,000 clones, around 86% appearing once. The sample comes from a study of T cell responses to AZD1222 COVID-19 vaccine. The input for sequencing was peripheral blood, taken on day 0 of AZD1222 vaccination. The clonotype originates from an adult in good health.

This CDR3 reads CASSAGEGHNSPLHF. CDR3 DNA: TGTGCCAGCTCAGCCGGGGAGGGCCATAATTCACCCCTCCACTTT. The chain has TRBV18 and TRBJ1-6, with D hard to call. Per the germline V gene, CDR1 is KGHSH and CDR2 is LQKENI. This CDR3 comprises 15 residues. Deletions cut 5 bases from V and 5 bases from J, with 13 bases between.